These 3 T cell receptor beta chains were sequenced from one sample in a study of blood T cell repertoires in COVID-19. Sequencing was performed with immunoSEQ multiplex PCR; in TCRdb, only in-frame clones are kept and a portion is missing. Of hundreds of thousands of clones detected, about 85% appear once; the ten largest clones hold around 0.97%. The sequenced material came from peripheral blood. The origin of the receptors is a man in his forties with acute or convalescent COVID-19.

The V and J genes are TRBV19 and TRBJ2-1; D gene uncertain. With 4 bases removed from V and 0 bases from J, the gap between germline ends came to 7 bases. CDR1 and CDR2 (germline): LNHDA, SQIVND (reference sequence). The CDR3 has 14 residues. This CDR3 is CASSTPSSYNEQFF. In nucleotides, the CDR3 is TGTGCCAGTAGTACGCCTAGCTCCTACAATGAGCAGTTCTTC.

The J gene is TRBJ1-5, the V gene TRBV18, with a weak D call TRBD1 (6 bases). CDR3 length: 16 residues. Germline V lookup: CDR1 KGHSH, CDR2 LQKENI. The V end lost 0 bases, the J end lost 5 bases, and 14 bases lay between the germline ends. CDR3 region: CASSPPGHGGDQPQHF. Here the CDR3 DNA reads TGTGCCAGCTCACCACCGGGACACGGGGGGGATCAGCCCCAGCATTTT.

The CDR3 here is CASSSGVGGDTQYF. The CDR3 DNA follows: TGTGCCAGCAGCTCCGGTGTCGGAGGAGATACGCAGTATTTT. The chain combines TRBV11-3 with TRBJ2-3; a possible D gene is TRBD2 (5 bases). This CDR3 contains 14 residues. Trimming stripped 4 bases from V and 5 bases from J, with 13 bases between. CDR1 and CDR2 from the germline V gene are SGHNT and YENEEA.